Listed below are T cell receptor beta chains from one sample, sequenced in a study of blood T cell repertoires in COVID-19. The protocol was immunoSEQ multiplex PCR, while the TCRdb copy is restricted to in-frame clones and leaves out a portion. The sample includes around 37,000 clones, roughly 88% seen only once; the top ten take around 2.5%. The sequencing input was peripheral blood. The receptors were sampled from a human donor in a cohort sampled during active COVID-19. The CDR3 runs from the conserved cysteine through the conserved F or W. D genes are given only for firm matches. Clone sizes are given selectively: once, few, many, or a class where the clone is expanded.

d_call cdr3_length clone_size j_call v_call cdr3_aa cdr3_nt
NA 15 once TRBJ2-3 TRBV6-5 CASSSGGGATDTQYF TGTGCCAGCAGTAGTGGAGGGGGGGCCACAGATACGCAGTATTTT
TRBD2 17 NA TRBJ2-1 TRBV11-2 CASSLQGAGVSYNEQFF TGTGCCAGCAGCTTACAAGGGGCGGGGGTCTCCTACAATGAGCAGTTCTTC
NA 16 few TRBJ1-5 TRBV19 CASSGGSGGSNQPQHF TGTGCCAGTAGTGGGGGGTCCGGAGGGAGCAATCAGCCCCAGCATTTT
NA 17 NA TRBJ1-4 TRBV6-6 CASSRGSGGRLNEKLFF TGTGCCAGCAGTCGTGGGTCGGGGGGGAGGTTGAATGAAAAACTGTTTTTT
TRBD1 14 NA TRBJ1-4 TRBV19 CASRETGGSEKLFF TGTGCCAGTAGGGAAACAGGGGGCAGTGAAAAACTGTTTTTT
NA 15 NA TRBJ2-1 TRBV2 CASSGGGSGMSEQFF TGTGCCAGCAGTGGAGGAGGTAGTGGAATGAGCGAGCAGTTCTTC
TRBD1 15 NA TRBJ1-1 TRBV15 CATSSQTGGTSIAFF TGTGCCACCAGCTCCCAAACAGGGGGCACATCAATCGCTTTCTTT
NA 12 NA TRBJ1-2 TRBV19 CASYQGNYGYTF TGTGCCAGTTATCAGGGAAACTATGGCTACACCTTC
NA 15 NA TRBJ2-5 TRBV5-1 CASSKRPGEGETQYF TGCGCCAGCAGCAAGAGGCCAGGGGAGGGGGAGACCCAGTACTTC
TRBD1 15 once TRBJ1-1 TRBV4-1 CASSQPGTGNTEAFF TGCGCCAGCAGCCAACCCGGGACAGGGAACACTGAAGCTTTCTTT
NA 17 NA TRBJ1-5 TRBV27 CASGMRGSRGPDQPQHF TGTGCCAGCGGTATGAGGGGGTCCAGGGGCCCGGATCAGCCCCAGCATTTT
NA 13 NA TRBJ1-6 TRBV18 CASSPGGYSPLHF TGTGCCAGCTCACCCGGAGGGTATTCACCCCTCCACTTT
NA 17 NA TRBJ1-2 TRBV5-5 CASSFASPGGFNYGYTF TGTGCCAGCAGCTTTGCATCTCCCGGGGGATTTAACTATGGCTACACCTTC
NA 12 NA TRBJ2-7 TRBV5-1 CASSPPGNEQYF TGCGCCAGCAGCCCCCCGGGGAACGAGCAGTACTTC
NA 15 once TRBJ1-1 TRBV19 CASRDPGGVNTEAFF TGTGCCAGTAGAGATCCTGGGGGCGTGAACACTGAAGCTTTCTTT
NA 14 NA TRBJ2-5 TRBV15 CATSSGTGQETQYF TGTGCCACCAGCAGCGGGACTGGGCAAGAGACCCAGTACTTC
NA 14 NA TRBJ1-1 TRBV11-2 CASSRNTGNTEAFF TGTGCCAGCAGCCGAAACACAGGTAACACTGAAGCTTTCTTT
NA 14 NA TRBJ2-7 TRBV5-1 CASAPGGTAYEQYF TGCGCCAGTGCCCCGGGGGGGACAGCCTACGAGCAGTACTTC
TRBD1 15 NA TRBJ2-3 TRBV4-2 CASSHSQGPTDTQYF TGTGCCAGCAGCCACTCACAGGGGCCAACAGATACGCAGTATTTT
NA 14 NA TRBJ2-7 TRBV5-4 CASSLDRPSYEQYF TGTGCCAGCAGCCTCGACAGACCCTCCTACGAGCAGTACTTC
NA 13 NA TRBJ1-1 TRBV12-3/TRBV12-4 CASRAHTNTEAFF TGTGCCAGCAGGGCTCATACGAACACTGAAGCTTTCTTT
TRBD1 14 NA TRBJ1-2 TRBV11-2 CASSSSGTGYGYTF TGTGCCAGCAGCTCAAGTGGGACAGGGTATGGCTACACCTTC
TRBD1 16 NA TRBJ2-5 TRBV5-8 CASSLAKGQGDWTQYF TGTGCCAGCAGCTTGGCCAAAGGACAGGGAGATTGGACCCAGTACTTC
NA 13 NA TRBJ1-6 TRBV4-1 CASSQEGGGPLHF TGCGCCAGCAGCCAAGAAGGAGGCGGACCCCTCCACTTT
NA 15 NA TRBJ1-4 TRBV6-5 CASSYLQGGSEKLFF TGTGCCAGCAGTTACTTGCAGGGAGGGAGTGAAAAACTGTTTTTT
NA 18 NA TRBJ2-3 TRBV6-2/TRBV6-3 CASSYPWLASSSTDTQYF TGTGCCAGCAGTTATCCGTGGCTGGCTTCTTCTAGCACAGATACGCAGTATTTT
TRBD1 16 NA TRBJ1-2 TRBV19 CASSSPRDRGPYGYTF TGTGCCAGTAGTTCTCCCCGGGACAGGGGACCCTATGGCTACACCTTC
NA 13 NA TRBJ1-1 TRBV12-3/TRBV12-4 CASSLPPQGGAFF TGTGCCAGCAGCCTACCCCCCCAGGGAGGAGCTTTCTTT
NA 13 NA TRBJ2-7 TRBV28 CASSFNRAYEQYF TGTGCCAGCAGTTTCAACAGAGCCTACGAGCAGTACTTC
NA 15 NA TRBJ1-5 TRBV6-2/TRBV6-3 CASSYRGRSNQPQHF TGTGCCAGCAGTTACAGGGGTCGTAGCAATCAGCCCCAGCATTTT
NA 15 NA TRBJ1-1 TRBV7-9 CASSPGGAGKTEAFF TGTGCCAGCAGCCCTGGGGGGGCTGGGAAAACTGAAGCTTTCTTT